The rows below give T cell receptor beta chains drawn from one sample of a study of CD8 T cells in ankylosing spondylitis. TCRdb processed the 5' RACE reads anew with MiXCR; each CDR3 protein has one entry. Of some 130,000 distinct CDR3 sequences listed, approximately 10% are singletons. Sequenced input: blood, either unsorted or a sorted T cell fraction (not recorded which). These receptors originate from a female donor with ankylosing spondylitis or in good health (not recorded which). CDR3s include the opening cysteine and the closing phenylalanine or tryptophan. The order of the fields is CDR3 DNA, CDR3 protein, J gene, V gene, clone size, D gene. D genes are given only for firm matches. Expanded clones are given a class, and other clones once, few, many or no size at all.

TGCGCCAGCAGCTTAACAGCGGGAGGTTACTACAATGAGCAGTTCTTC,CASSLTAGGYYNEQFF,TRBJ2-1,TRBV5-1,many,TRBD2
TGTGCCAGCAGCTCCGGAGAAGTTCAGTACTTC,CASSSGEVQYF,TRBJ2-4,TRBV7-2,few,-
TGTGCCAGCAGCTTAGTAAGGCAGGGTGGAGATACGCAGTATTTT,CASSLVRQGGDTQYF,TRBJ2-3,TRBV7-9,-,-
TGTGCCACGGACAGGAGTAATGAAAAACTGTTTTTT,CATDRSNEKLFF,TRBJ1-4,TRBV7-9,few,TRBD1
TGTGCCAGCAGCTACGACAGGAGCTACACCTTC,CASSYDRSYTF,TRBJ1-2,TRBV12-3/TRBV12-4,many,-
TGCGCCAGCAGCTTGGGTGCTGGGCCCGGGGAGCTGTTTTTT,CASSLGAGPGELFF,TRBJ2-2,TRBV5-1,many,-
TGTGCCAGCAGCTTTTTAGCGGGGTGGGGCACAGATACGCAGTATTTT,CASSFLAGWGTDTQYF,TRBJ2-3,TRBV11-2,many,TRBD2
TGTGCCAGCTGTTACGACACTGAAGCTTTCTTT,CASCYDTEAFF,TRBJ1-1,TRBV12-3/TRBV12-4,many,-
TGCAGTGCTCGCGTCGCTAGCGGGAAGGCCTACAATGAGCAGTTCTTC,CSARVASGKAYNEQFF,TRBJ2-1,TRBV20-1,many,TRBD2
TGTGCCTGGAAATACAGGGGACGCGGGGAAGCTTTCTTT,CAWKYRGRGEAFF,TRBJ1-1,TRBV30,many,TRBD1
TGCGCCAGCAGCCCGACAGGGAAAGGCACAGATACGCAGTATTTT,CASSPTGKGTDTQYF,TRBJ2-3,TRBV5-1,few,TRBD1
TGTGCCAGCTCAGATACAGGGAACAATCAGCTCCAGCATTTT,CASSDTGNNQLQHF,TRBJ1-5,TRBV18,many,-
TGTGCCAGCAGCCGCCGAGCTATAGGCAACAATGAGCAGTTCTTC,CASSRRAIGNNEQFF,TRBJ2-1,TRBV11-3,many,-
TGTGCCAGCAGCCCGCCGACAGGGATGGTCGGCCCTACGCAGTATTTT,CASSPPTGMVGPTQYF,TRBJ2-3,TRBV13,many,TRBD1
TGTGCCAGCAGGGAGGCAGGTTCCGCAAATAACTATGGCTACACCTTC,CASREAGSANNYGYTF,TRBJ1-2,TRBV27,many,-
TGTGCCAGCAGCTTGACAGTCCCCCAAGAGACCCAGTACTTC,CASSLTVPQETQYF,TRBJ2-5,TRBV5-6,-,-
TGCAGTGCTAGACCGTTGGGACGGAGTACCTACGAGCAGTACTTC,CSARPLGRSTYEQYF,TRBJ2-7,TRBV20-1,once,-
TGTGCCAGCACGAGTCGGCAGACTAGCACAGATACGCAGTATTTT,CASTSRQTSTDTQYF,TRBJ2-3,TRBV18,few,-
TGTGCCAGCAGCTTGACTAGCGGGGGAGCAGAGGCCAAAAACATTCAGTACTTC,CASSLTSGGAEAKNIQYF,TRBJ2-4,TRBV5-6,many,TRBD2
TGTGCCAGCAGTTTATTTACGAAAGAGACCCAGTACTTC,CASSLFTKETQYF,TRBJ2-5,TRBV28,many,-
TGTGCCAGCACTGGACAGGGCGAAATTCGTGGGGGCTACACCTTC,CASTGQGEIRGGYTF,TRBJ1-2,TRBV6-1,many,TRBD1
TGCGCCAGCAGCCCTGTAGGTGCGGGAAACACCATATATTTT,CASSPVGAGNTIYF,TRBJ1-3,TRBV4-1,many,-
TGCGCCAGCAGCTATAGGCTAGCGGGGGAAGGGGAGACCCAGTACTTC,CASSYRLAGEGETQYF,TRBJ2-5,TRBV5-1,few,TRBD2
TGTGCCAGCAGCCAGGACAGAACCTATCAGCCCCAGCATTTT,CASSQDRTYQPQHF,TRBJ1-5,TRBV7-2,many,-
TGCAGTGCTAGAGAGGGACACGGCAATCAGCCCCAGCATTTT,CSAREGHGNQPQHF,TRBJ1-5,TRBV20-1,many,-
TGTGCCAGCAGCGTAGATGTGGGGGACTCCTACGAGCAGTACTTC,CASSVDVGDSYEQYF,TRBJ2-7,TRBV9,many,-
TGTGCCAGCAGGGGACTCAACGTTGGGGGGGCCGGGGAGCTGTTTTTT,CASRGLNVGGAGELFF,TRBJ2-2,TRBV6-1,many,TRBD2
TGCGCCAGCAGCCCTACACCGGACAGGGTGTCAGATGAGCAGTTCTTC,CASSPTPDRVSDEQFF,TRBJ2-1,TRBV5-1,-,TRBD1
TGTGCCAGCAGCCTAGAGACAGCCAACACTGAAGCTTTCTTT,CASSLETANTEAFF,TRBJ1-1,TRBV5-5,many,-
TGCAGTGCTAGATCCGGGACGAGGGCCGGGAGTCTCTCCTACGAGCAGTACTTC,CSARSGTRAGSLSYEQYF,TRBJ2-7,TRBV20-1,many,-
TGCGCCAGCAGCCAAGCGCCAGGCAACCGTGACACCATATATTTT,CASSQAPGNRDTIYF,TRBJ1-3,TRBV4-1,many,-
TGTGCCACCAGTGAGGGCGGGACTTTCAATGAGCAGTTCTTC,CATSEGGTFNEQFF,TRBJ2-1,TRBV24-1,many,-
TGTGCCAGCAGCCAAACACTAGCTCACAATGAGCAGTTCTTC,CASSQTLAHNEQFF,TRBJ2-1,TRBV3-1,many,-
TGTGCCAGCAGCCGGACATTTAAGGACACTGAAGCTTTCTTT,CASSRTFKDTEAFF,TRBJ1-1,TRBV7-9,many,-
TGTGCCAGCAGTTCCTTGGACGGGATCACTGAAGCTTTCTTT,CASSSLDGITEAFF,TRBJ1-1,TRBV6-5,many,-
TGTGCCAGCAGTTACTCACTGACAGGGTCGGAGACCCAGTACTTC,CASSYSLTGSETQYF,TRBJ2-5,TRBV6-2/TRBV6-3,many,TRBD1
TGCGCCACCGCCCGGGACAGGGTTAGCGAGCAGTACTTC,CATARDRVSEQYF,TRBJ2-7,TRBV5-1,-,TRBD1
TGCAGCGTTGGACAGACCCAAGAGACCCAGTACTTC,CSVGQTQETQYF,TRBJ2-5,TRBV29-1,many,-
TGCAGTGCTAGACCCATCAGCTCTTCTGGCTACACCTTC,CSARPISSSGYTF,TRBJ1-2,TRBV20-1,many,-
TGCAGCGTTGAAATGGGCAGCACAGATACGCAGTATTTT,CSVEMGSTDTQYF,TRBJ2-3,TRBV29-1,many,-
TGTGCCAGCAGACTTACCGGGGAGCTGTTTTTT,CASRLTGELFF,TRBJ2-2,TRBV12-3/TRBV12-4,many,-
TGTGCCAGCAGCTTAGCCCCGTGGGGAGAGAATGAGCAGTTCTTC,CASSLAPWGENEQFF,TRBJ2-1,TRBV7-2,many,-
TGTGCCAGTCAAATACAGGGCAGTAATTCACCCCTCCACTTT,CASQIQGSNSPLHF,TRBJ1-6,TRBV19,many,-
TGTGCCAGCAGCCCCGAATGGGGAGCCTACGAGCAGTACTTC,CASSPEWGAYEQYF,TRBJ2-7,TRBV7-2,many,-
TGCGCCAGCAGCGCGGACAGCCGGCAAGAGACCCAGTACTTC,CASSADSRQETQYF,TRBJ2-5,TRBV5-1,many,-
TGTGCCAGCAGCTCCTCAGGGTACGAGCAGTACTTC,CASSSSGYEQYF,TRBJ2-7,TRBV7-9,-,-
TGTGCCAGCAGCTCATACAGGGCCTTCTATGGCTACACCTTC,CASSSYRAFYGYTF,TRBJ1-2,TRBV7-2,many,-